The TCR beta chain under discussion was sequenced for a study of blood T cell repertoires in COVID-19. Across the study: COVID-19 samples collected from the United States, Italy and Spain covered acute and convalescent phases.

In the original processing: Amplification with reference gene primers provided the estimates of nucleated cell counts. Repertoires were generated with immunoSEQ multiplex PCR, while TCRdb's copy carries only in-frame clones and drops some. From that table come the V and J calls and clone size; the DNA was used to work out D and trimming. The sample contains over 200,000 clones, around 88% of which appear only once. This CDR3 is 16 amino acids long. V shed 0 bases and J 5 bases; nucleotides not matched to a gene: 10. Germline V lookup: CDR1 SGHNT, CDR2 YYREEE (reference sequence). This TCR was recovered from a woman aged 45-65 years with acute or convalescent COVID-19. The sequenced material came from peripheral blood. The chain combines TRBV5-4 with TRBJ1-2; 7 nucleotides line up with TRBD1. This CDR3 is CASSLASRGDLYGYTF. The CDR3 coding sequence is TGTGCCAGCAGCTTGGCCTCCAGGGGGGACCTTTATGGCTACACCTTC.